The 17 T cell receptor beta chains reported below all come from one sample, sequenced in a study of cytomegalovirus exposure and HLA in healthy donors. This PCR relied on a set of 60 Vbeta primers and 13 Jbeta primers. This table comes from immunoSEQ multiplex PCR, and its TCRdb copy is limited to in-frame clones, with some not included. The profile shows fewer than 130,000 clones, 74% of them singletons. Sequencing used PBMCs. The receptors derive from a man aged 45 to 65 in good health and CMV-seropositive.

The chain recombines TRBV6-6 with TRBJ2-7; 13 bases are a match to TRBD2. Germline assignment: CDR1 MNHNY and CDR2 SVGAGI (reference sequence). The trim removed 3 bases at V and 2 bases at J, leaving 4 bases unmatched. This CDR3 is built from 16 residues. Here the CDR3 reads CASSYLTSGRAYEQYF. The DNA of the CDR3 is TGTGCCAGCAGTTATTTAACTAGCGGGAGGGCCTACGAGCAGTACTTC.

The CDR3 DNA reads as TGTGCCAGCAGTGACTCAGCCAGCGGGAGCCTCTCCTACAATGAGCAGTTCTTC. Protein sequence: CASSDSASGSLSYNEQFF. This chain connects TRBV6-4 to TRBJ2-1, with 8 bases identical to TRBD2. The CDR3 is made up of 18 amino acids. V dropped 0 bases and J dropped 0; count of bases not matched to a gene: 7. The V gene's germline CDR1 is MRHNA and CDR2 SNTAGT.

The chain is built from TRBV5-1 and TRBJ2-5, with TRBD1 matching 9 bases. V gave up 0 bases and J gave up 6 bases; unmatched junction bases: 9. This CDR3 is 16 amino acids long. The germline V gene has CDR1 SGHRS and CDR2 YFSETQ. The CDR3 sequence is CASSLDDRGSRQTQYF. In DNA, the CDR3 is TGCGCCAGCAGCTTGGATGACAGGGGGTCGAGACAGACCCAGTACTTC.

CDR3 protein: CASTHPGTYEQYF. CDR3 DNA: TGTGCCAGCACCCACCCCGGGACCTACGAGCAGTACTTC. The chain combines TRBV11-1 with TRBJ2-7, with D tentatively TRBD2 (5 bases). V lost 7 bases and J 2 bases, leaving 12 bases between the germline ends. Germline CDR1 reads SGHAT; CDR2 reads FQDESV (reference sequence). The CDR3 totals 13 residues.

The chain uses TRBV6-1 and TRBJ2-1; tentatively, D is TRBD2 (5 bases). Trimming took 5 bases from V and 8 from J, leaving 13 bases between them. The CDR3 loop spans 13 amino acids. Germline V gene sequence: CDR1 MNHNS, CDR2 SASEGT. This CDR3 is CASSPRTLHEQFF. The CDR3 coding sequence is TGTGCCAGCAGTCCCCGGACTCTCCATGAGCAGTTCTTC.

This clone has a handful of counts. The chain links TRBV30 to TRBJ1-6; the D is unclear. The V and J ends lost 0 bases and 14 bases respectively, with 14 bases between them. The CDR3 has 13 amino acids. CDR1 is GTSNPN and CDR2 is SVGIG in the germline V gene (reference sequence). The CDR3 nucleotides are TGTGCCTGGAGTGTATCCGCAGCCAGGACCCTCCACTTT. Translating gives CAWSVSAARTLHF.

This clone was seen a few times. The CDR3 sequence is CASSGILRGRETQYF. The CDR3 nucleotides read TGTGCCAGCTCGGGAATCTTAAGGGGTCGGGAGACCCAGTACTTC. The rearrangement joins TRBV18 to TRBJ2-5; D is possibly TRBD1 (5 bases). V shed 6 bases and J shed 5 bases, with 19 bases lying between them. From germline, CDR1 is KGHSH and CDR2 LQKENI. The CDR3 has 15 amino acids.

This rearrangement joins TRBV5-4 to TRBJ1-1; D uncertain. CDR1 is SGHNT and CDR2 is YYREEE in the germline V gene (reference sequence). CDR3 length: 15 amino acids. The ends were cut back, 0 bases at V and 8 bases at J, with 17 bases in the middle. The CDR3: CASSLDRTVASEAFF. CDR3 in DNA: TGTGCCAGCAGCTTGGACCGAACAGTCGCATCGGAAGCTTTCTTT.

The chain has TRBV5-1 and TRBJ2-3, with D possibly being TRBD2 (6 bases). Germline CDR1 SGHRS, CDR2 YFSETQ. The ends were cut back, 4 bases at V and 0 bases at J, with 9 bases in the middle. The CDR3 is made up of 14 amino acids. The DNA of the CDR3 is TGCGCCAGCAGCCCAGCGGGTAGCACAGATACGCAGTATTTT. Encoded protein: CASSPAGSTDTQYF.

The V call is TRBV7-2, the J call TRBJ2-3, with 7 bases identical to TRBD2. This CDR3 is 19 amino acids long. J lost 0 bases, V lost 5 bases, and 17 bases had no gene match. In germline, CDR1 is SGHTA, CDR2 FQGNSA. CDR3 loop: CASSPSTPDWRESTDTQYF. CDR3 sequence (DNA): TGTGCCAGCAGCCCCTCAACCCCCGACTGGCGGGAGAGCACAGATACGCAGTATTTT. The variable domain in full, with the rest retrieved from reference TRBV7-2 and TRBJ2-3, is GAGVSQSPSNKVTEKGKDVELRCDPISGHTALYWYRQSLGQGLEFLIYFQGNSAPDKSGLPSDRFSAERTGGSVSTLTIQRTQQEDSAVYLCASSPSTPDWRESTDTQYFGPGTRLTVL.

The CDR3 bases are TGTGCCAGCAGGAGCAGGGGGCTTAGGAATGAGCAGTTCTTC. It translates to CASRSRGLRNEQFF. The chain couples TRBV6-1 to TRBJ2-1; 8 nucleotides align to TRBD1. This CDR3 has 14 residues. V lost 6 bases to trimming and J lost 7 bases; unmatched junction nucleotides: 8. The germline gives CDR1 MNHNS, CDR2 SASEGT.

CDR3 in amino acids: CASKLPGLAEAFF. CDR3 coding DNA: TGTGCCAGCAAGCTGCCGGGTCTGGCTGAAGCTTTCTTT. The rearrangement links TRBV2 to TRBJ1-1; D is ambiguous. Trimming stripped 7 bases from V and 6 bases from J, with 15 bases between. The germline gives CDR1 SNHLY, CDR2 FYNNEI. There are 13 residues in the CDR3.

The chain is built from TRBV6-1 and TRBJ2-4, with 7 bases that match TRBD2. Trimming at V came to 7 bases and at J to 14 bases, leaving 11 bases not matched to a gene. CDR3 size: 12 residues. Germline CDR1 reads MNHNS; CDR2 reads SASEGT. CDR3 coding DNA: TGTGCCAGCAACGGCCCCTCAGGGAGGGAGTACTTC. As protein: CASNGPSGREYF.

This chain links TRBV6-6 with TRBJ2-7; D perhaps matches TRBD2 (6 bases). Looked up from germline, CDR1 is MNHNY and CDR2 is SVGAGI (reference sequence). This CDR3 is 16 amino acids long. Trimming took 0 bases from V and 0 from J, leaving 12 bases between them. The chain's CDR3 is CASSYSEGPYSYEQYF. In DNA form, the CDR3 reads TGTGCCAGCAGTTACTCGGAGGGACCTTACTCCTACGAGCAGTACTTC.

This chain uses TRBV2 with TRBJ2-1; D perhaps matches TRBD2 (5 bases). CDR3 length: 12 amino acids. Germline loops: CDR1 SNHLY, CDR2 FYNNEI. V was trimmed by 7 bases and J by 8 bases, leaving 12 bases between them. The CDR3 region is CASNYEGDEQFF. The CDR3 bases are TGTGCCAGCAATTATGAGGGAGATGAGCAGTTCTTC. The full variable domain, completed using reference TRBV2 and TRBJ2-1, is EPEVTQTPSHQVTQMGQEVILRCVPISNHLYFYWYRQILGQKVEFLVSFYNNEISEKSEIFDDQFSVERPDGSNFTLKIRSTKLEDSAMYFCASNYEGDEQFFGPGTRLTVL.

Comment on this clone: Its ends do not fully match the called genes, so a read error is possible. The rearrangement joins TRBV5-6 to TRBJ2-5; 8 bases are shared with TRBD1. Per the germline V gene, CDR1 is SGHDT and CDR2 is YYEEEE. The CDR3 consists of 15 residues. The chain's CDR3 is CASSRRGTGQGTQYF. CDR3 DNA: TGTGCCAGCAGCCGTCGGGGGACAGGTCAAGGGACCCAGTACTTC.

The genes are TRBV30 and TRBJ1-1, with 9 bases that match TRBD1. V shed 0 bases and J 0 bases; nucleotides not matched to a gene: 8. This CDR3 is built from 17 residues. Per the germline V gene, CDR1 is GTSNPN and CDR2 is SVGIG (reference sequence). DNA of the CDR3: TGTGCCTGGAGTGTAAGGGGGACAGGGCAAATGAACACTGAAGCTTTCTTT. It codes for CAWSVRGTGQMNTEAFF. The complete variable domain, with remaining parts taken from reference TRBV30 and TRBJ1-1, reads SQTIHQWPATLVQPVGSPLSLECTVEGTSNPNLYWYRQAAGRGLQLLFYSVGIGQISSEVPQNLSASRPQDRQFILSSKKLLLSDSGFYLCAWSVRGTGQMNTEAFFGQGTRLTVV.